This T cell receptor (beta chain) was recovered during a study of cytomegalovirus exposure and HLA in healthy donors. General study findings and limits: A few V segments could not be told apart, such as TRBV6-2 and TRBV6-3, and were left out.

To note about this clone: Its antigen remains unidentified.

The PCR contained 60 Vbeta and 13 Jbeta primers. How the authors handled the data: Later, an analysis found 80 million or so unique TCR beta chains, and about 10 million of these were shared. This table comes from immunoSEQ multiplex PCR, and its TCRdb copy is limited to in-frame clones, with some not included. The V and J calls and the clone size are those of that table, but D and trimming were determined from the DNA. The table lists around 140,000 clones, approximately 78% of them singletons. Germline CDR1 LGHNA, CDR2 YNFKEQ. V lost 3 bases, J lost 0 bases, and 12 bases lay in between. CDR3 length: 15 residues.

The clonotype originates from a female donor in good health and CMV-seronegative. J is TRBJ2-7 and V is TRBV4-2; tentatively, D is TRBD1 (6 bases). Sequencing input: PBMCs. The CDR3 nucleotides are TGTGCCAGCAGCCACCCTGGGGGCACCTCCTACGAGCAGTACTTC. This gives the protein CASSHPGGTSYEQYF.